This T cell receptor beta chain was documented in a study of response to subunit inactivated influenza vaccine. This CDR3 spans 13 amino acids. The V gene's germline CDR1 is SGHTA and CDR2 FQGNSA. The V segment lost 4 bases and the J segment 8 bases; nucleotides outside the gene matches: 2. This clonotype was observed a few times. TCRdb itself ran the RT-PCR reads through MiXCR, one entry per CDR3 protein. This table holds 500,000 or so distinct CDR3 sequences, over 9.5% found once. The V gene is TRBV7-2, the J gene TRBJ1-6; 7 positions agree with TRBD1. This TCR was recovered from a man aged 50 to 60 who received an inactivated influenza vaccine. The sequences come from PBMCs from blood, collected around seven weeks after vaccination. CDR3 in DNA: TGTGCCAGCAGCTCCAGGGGGGATTCACCCCTCCACTTT. It yields the protein CASSSRGDSPLHF.